This T cell receptor (beta chain) came from a study of Graves' ophthalmopathy and Graves' hyperthyroidism. Researchers took RNA transcripts and amplified TCR beta CDR3 regions from them. RT-PCR was first run with HTBI primers, then multiplex PCR in a second round. TCRdb fed the multiplex PCR reads into MiXCR, producing one record per CDR3 protein. The table lists a few hundred thousand distinct CDR3 sequences, about 17% of them singletons. This clonotype was detected many times. Additional autoimmune diseases, uncontrolled infections, pregnancy or lactation disqualified patients. This CDR3 has 16 amino acids. Germline CDR1 reads MDHEN; CDR2 reads SYDVKM. The ends were cut back, 4 bases at V and 4 bases at J, with 17 bases in the middle.

J is TRBJ2-1 and V is TRBV28; TRBD1 is a possible D gene (6 bases). This TCR derives from an adult woman with stable Graves' hyperthyroidism. What was sequenced was peripheral blood. The DNA of the CDR3 is TGTGCCAGCAGTTCCGGCGCCCGGACAGCTTACAATGAGCAGTTCTTC. It translates to CASSSGARTAYNEQFF.